The rows below give T cell receptor beta chains drawn from one sample of a study of CD8+ T cells in alopecia areata. TCRdb's table, derived via immunoSEQ multiplex PCR, lists solely in-frame clones and lacks some. The sample carries about 110,000 clones, approximately 51% recorded once. The sample in question was CD4+ T cells sorted from blood, obtained at week 24, from a patient treated with tofacitinib. The origin of the receptors is a human donor with alopecia areata. The conserved cysteine and the conserved F or W are not part of the CDR3 here.

>TRBJ2-1|TRBV5-1
ASSGGTGSYNEQF
>TRBJ1-6|TRBV27
ASSRQGSYNSPLH
>TRBJ2-7|TRBV5-1
ASRSGGMGEQY
>TRBJ2-2|TRBV7-9
ASSLGQAAGELF
>TRBJ1-2|TRBV27
ASSLSLRGTYGYT
>TRBJ1-4|TRBV29-1
SAPLVSGKLF
>TRBJ2-5|TRBV7-3
ASSLSRGETQY
>TRBJ2-1|TRBV29-1
SVVPPSSYNEQF
>TRBJ2-5|TRBV29-1
SVDQGRGRYLYKETQY
>TRBJ1-1|TRBV5-1
ASSGDRGIEAF
>TRBJ2-1|TRBV6-1
ASSDAGTRKQF
>TRBJ2-7|TRBV7-9
ASSLEGFPSREQY
>TRBJ2-1|TRBV5-4
ASSRGQPMDNEQF
>TRBJ1-1|TRBV29-1
SVSPIGTEAF
>TRBJ2-2|TRBV30
AWNRQGNTGELF
>TRBJ2-6|TRBV30
AWSGGTTVADSGANVLT
>TRBJ2-1|TRBV5-6
ASSLAKWDTGPDNEQF
>TRBJ2-7|TRBV30
AWSRFSEQY
>TRBJ2-7|TRBV4-1
ASSRDRGPPYEQY
>TRBJ2-2|TRBV5-4
ASGDREHTGELF
>TRBJ2-5|TRBV30
AWSAGAGETQY
>TRBJ2-5|TRBV15
ATSRDMGTQY
>TRBJ1-2|TRBV29-1
SVEGQGANYGYT
>TRBJ2-5|TRBV7-2
ASSPQAGAWETQY
>TRBJ2-3|TRBV5-1
ASSLGQGSTDTQY
>TRBJ1-5|TRBV30
AWSRGEGSNQPQH
>TRBJ2-4|TRBV29-1
SVDQKNIQY
>TRBJ2-5|TRBV10-3
AIMGSPGETQY
>TRBJ2-5|TRBV27
ASSETSGGLRTQY
>TRBJ1-2|TRBV4-2
ASSQDLDREDGYT
>TRBJ1-1|TRBV6-6
ASTNPGIQGPAF
>TRBJ2-1|TRBV28
ASSLPGNEQF
>TRBJ2-6|TRBV19
ASSISLSSGANVLT
>TRBJ1-2|TRBV28
ASSFPTGANYGYT
>TRBJ2-5|TRBV15
ATSRDVGETQY
>TRBJ2-2|TRBV27
ASLDRGSTGELF
>TRBJ2-3|TRBV7-9
ASSPSHSTDTQY
>TRBJ1-1|TRBV30
AWTTLGGTEAF
>TRBJ1-1|TRBV27
ASSLFLGGEAF
>TRBJ1-2|TRBV7-2
ASSSLATGRYGYT
>TRBJ2-2|TRBV30
AWSLSNTGELF
>TRBJ2-5|TRBV29-1
SVDRAQETQY
>TRBJ2-2|TRBV30
AWTENTGELF
>TRBJ1-1|TRBV6-1
ASRDKRDTEAF
>TRBJ2-5|TRBV5-1
ASSLERQGETQY
>TRBJ2-3|TRBV2
ASSEARGVEY
>TRBJ2-5|TRBV7-9
ASSVTGLETQY
>TRBJ1-4|TRBV5-1
ASSLDGGNEKLF
>TRBJ2-1|TRBV29-1
SGKTNSYNEQF
>TRBJ1-6|TRBV5-6
ASSFDRKNSPLH
>TRBJ1-5|TRBV29-1
SAQGGNQPQH
>TRBJ2-3|TRBV29-1
SVRTGGDTQY
>TRBJ1-5|TRBV9
ASSATGGFQPQH
>TRBJ2-2|TRBV5-1
ASSLRAVTGELF
>TRBJ2-1|TRBV4-3
ASSQFSASGYYNEQF
>TRBJ2-7|TRBV29-1
SVVTVRYEQY
>TRBJ2-5|TRBV6-5
ASTPRRTAQETQY